The entry that follows covers one TCR beta chain sequence. The data are from a study of neoadjuvant anti-PD-1 for oral cavity cancer. The time point was: after neoadjuvant nivolumab, at surgical resection. Patients were newly diagnosed with stage II-IVA oral cavity squamous cell carcinoma without prior systemic or radiation treatment. The CDR3 runs 15 residues. Unmatched junction bases numbered 13, after V lost 0 bases and J lost 15 bases. CDR1 and CDR2 from the germline V gene are MNHNS and SASEGT. Clones were read by immunoSEQ multiplex PCR, and TCRdb kept only the in-frame ones, dropping some. The sample comprises approximately 15,000 clones, under 80% of which are singletons, and 2.4% rests with the top ten.

This clonotype was obtained from a person aged 35-79 years with oral cavity squamous cell carcinoma. Specimen: PBMCs, collected after nivolumab (anti-PD-1) treatment. This chain joins TRBV6-1 and TRBJ2-1; 8 positions agree with TRBD1. The CDR3 coding sequence is TGTGCCAGCAGTGAAGCGGGGGCAGGGGGCCGGATTTGGTTCTTC. The encoded protein is CASSEAGAGGRIWFF.